The present T cell receptor beta chain was sequenced within a study of blood T cell repertoires in COVID-19. Sequenced by immunoSEQ multiplex PCR; TCRdb stores in-frame clones only, minus some. The repertoire includes under 350,000 clones, roughly 85% of them detected once, and approximately 12% sits in the top ten. Germline V CDR1 and CDR2: MNHEY, SVGAGI. The V end lost 7 bases, the J end lost 7 bases, and 21 bases lay between the germline ends. The CDR3 covers 15 residues. What was sequenced was peripheral blood. The genes are TRBV6-5 and TRBJ2-3, with a possible D match to TRBD2 (6 bases). The receptor comes from a human donor in a cohort sampled during active COVID-19. This CDR3 is CASKGLPTTMHTQYF. The CDR3 region has the DNA TGTGCCAGCAAGGGACTGCCGACGACTATGCATACGCAGTATTTT.